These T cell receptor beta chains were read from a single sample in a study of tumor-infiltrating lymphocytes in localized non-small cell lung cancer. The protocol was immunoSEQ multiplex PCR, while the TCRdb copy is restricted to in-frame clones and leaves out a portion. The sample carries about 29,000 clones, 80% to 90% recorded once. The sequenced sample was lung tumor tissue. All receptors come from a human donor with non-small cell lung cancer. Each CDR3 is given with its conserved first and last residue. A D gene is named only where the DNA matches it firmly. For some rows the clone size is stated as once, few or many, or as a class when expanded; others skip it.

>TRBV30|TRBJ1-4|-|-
CAWLPGNNEKLFF
TGTGCCTGGCTTCCAGGGAACAATGAAAAACTGTTTTTT
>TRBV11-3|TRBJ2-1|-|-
CASSVNDNEQFF
TGTGCCAGCAGCGTCAATGACAATGAGCAGTTCTTC
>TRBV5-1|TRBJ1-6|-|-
CASSNKGDSPLHF
TGCGCCAGCAGCAACAAAGGGGATTCACCCCTCCACTTT
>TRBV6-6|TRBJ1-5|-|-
CASSYLGGGQPQHF
TGTGCCAGCAGTTACCTCGGGGGCGGTCAGCCCCAGCATTTT
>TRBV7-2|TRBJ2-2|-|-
CASSDRQNTGELFF
TGTGCCAGCAGCGACAGACAGAACACCGGGGAGCTGTTTTTT
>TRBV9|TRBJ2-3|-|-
CASSALHRAVVGSTDTQYF
TGTGCCAGCAGCGCCCTCCATCGGGCTGTAGTGGGGAGCACAGATACGCAGTATTTT
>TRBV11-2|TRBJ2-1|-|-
CASLGTGYYNEQFF
TGTGCCAGCCTCGGAACGGGGTACTACAATGAGCAGTTCTTC
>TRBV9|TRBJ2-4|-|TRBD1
CASSLGTGGALDIQYF
TGTGCCAGCAGCCTGGGGACAGGGGGCGCGTTAGACATTCAGTACTTC
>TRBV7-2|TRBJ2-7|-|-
CASSLVSPSYEQYF
TGTGCCAGCAGCTTAGTTAGTCCCTCCTACGAGCAGTACTTC
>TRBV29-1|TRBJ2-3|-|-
CSVTPAGHRTDTQYF
TGCAGCGTTACCCCTGCGGGACATCGCACAGATACGCAGTATTTT
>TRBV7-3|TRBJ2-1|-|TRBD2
CASSPNTSGEQFF
TGTGCCAGCAGCCCCAACACTAGCGGTGAGCAGTTCTTC
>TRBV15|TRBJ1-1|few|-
CATSRAQGMNTEAFF
TGTGCCACCAGCAGAGCCCAGGGGATGAACACTGAAGCTTTCTTT
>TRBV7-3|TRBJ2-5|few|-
CASSLGFGETQYF
TGTGCCAGCAGCTTAGGGTTTGGAGAGACCCAGTACTTC
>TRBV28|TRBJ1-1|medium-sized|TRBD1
CASRGQGEAFF
TGTGCCAGCAGAGGACAGGGAGAAGCTTTCTTT
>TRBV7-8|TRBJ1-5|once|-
CASSLFLQHSNQPQHF
TGTGCCAGCAGCTTATTCTTACAGCATAGCAATCAGCCCCAGCATTTT
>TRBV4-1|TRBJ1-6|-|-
CASSQEEMLGNSPLHF
TGCGCCAGCAGCCAAGAGGAGATGTTGGGTAATTCACCCCTCCACTTT
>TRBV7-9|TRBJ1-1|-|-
CASNIMNTEAFF
TGTGCCAGCAACATAATGAACACTGAAGCTTTCTTT